The present entry profiles one TCR beta chain with its context. The table came from immunoSEQ multiplex PCR; TCRdb's copy has only in-frame clones and leaves some out. The table includes roughly 290,000 clones, around 85% detected once. The data stem from a study of blood T cell repertoires in COVID-19. Study information: Material from acute and convalescent COVID-19 was sourced from the United States, Italy and Spain. Sources were T cells, B-cell-depleted T cells, or PBMCs; the material itself was cDNA or gDNA.

Clinical history reported by participants formed the basis on which cohorts were assigned. Recovered Cohort 3 donors showed two negative PCRs, clearance, or symptom resolution. V shed 5 bases and J 2 bases; nucleotides not matched to a gene: 3. There are 15 residues in the CDR3. Per germline, CDR1 SGHAT and CDR2 FQNNGV. The chain couples TRBV11-2 to TRBJ2-1, with 10 bases matching TRBD2. The origin of this receptor is a woman aged 40 to 50 who had recovered from COVID-19. The source material was PBMCs or T cells enriched from blood (not recorded which). The CDR3 sequence is CASSTLAGAYNEQFF. CDR3 in DNA: TGTGCCAGCAGCACCCTAGCGGGGGCCTACAATGAGCAGTTCTTC.